A selection of T cell receptor beta chains follows, all from one sample in a study of CD8+CD57+ T cells in acquired aplastic anemia. TCRdb passed the reads through MiXCR, listing each CDR3 protein once. The repertoire has about 110,000 distinct CDR3 sequences, roughly 51% of them found once; the top ten carry around a third. The source material was sorted CD4+, CD8+, or CD8+CD57+ T cells (not recorded which) from PBMCs. Every receptor here comes from a human donor in good health, serving as a control. Both conserved end residues are part of each CDR3. A D gene is named only where the DNA matches it firmly. Part of the rows lack a size; the others show once, few, many or a class for expanded clones.

J gene | V gene | D gene | clone size | CDR3 protein | CDR3 DNA
TRBJ2-3 | TRBV20-1 | NA | NA | CSARAQLSTDTQYF | TGCAGTGCTAGGGCACAGCTTAGCACAGATACGCAGTATTTT
TRBJ2-1 | TRBV24-1 | NA | NA | CATSDGLGVDNEQFF | TGTGCCACCAGTGATGGTCTAGGCGTCGACAATGAGCAGTTCTTC
TRBJ2-3 | TRBV5-1 | TRBD2 | many | CASSLEASGVVDTQYF | TGTGCCAGCAGCTTAGAGGCTAGCGGGGTAGTAGATACGCAGTATTTT
TRBJ2-7 | TRBV6-2/TRBV6-3 | NA | many | CASSVGGQYEQYF | TGTGCCAGCAGTGTTGGGGGGCAATACGAGCAGTACTTC
TRBJ2-1 | TRBV11-2 | TRBD2 | NA | CATGAGTSANEQFF | TGTGCCACCGGCGCCGGGACTAGCGCCAATGAGCAGTTCTTC
TRBJ1-6 | TRBV7-9 | TRBD1 | NA | CASSSDRGSPLHF | TGCGCCAGCAGCTCGGACAGGGGTTCACCCCTCCACTTT
TRBJ1-2 | TRBV2 | TRBD1 | NA | CASSERQGDYGYTF | TGTGCCAGCAGTGAGCGACAGGGGGACTATGGCTACACCTTC
TRBJ2-7 | TRBV20-1 | NA | many | CSARGRVSYEQYF | TGCAGTGCTAGAGGTCGGGTATCCTACGAGCAGTACTTC
TRBJ2-1 | TRBV29-1 | NA | NA | CSVLRGLEQFF | TGCAGCGTCCTAAGGGGATTAGAGCAGTTCTTC
TRBJ1-2 | TRBV10-3 | NA | NA | CAISGANTELNYSYTF | TGTGCCATCAGTGGGGCGAATACAGAGTTAAACTATAGCTACACCTTC